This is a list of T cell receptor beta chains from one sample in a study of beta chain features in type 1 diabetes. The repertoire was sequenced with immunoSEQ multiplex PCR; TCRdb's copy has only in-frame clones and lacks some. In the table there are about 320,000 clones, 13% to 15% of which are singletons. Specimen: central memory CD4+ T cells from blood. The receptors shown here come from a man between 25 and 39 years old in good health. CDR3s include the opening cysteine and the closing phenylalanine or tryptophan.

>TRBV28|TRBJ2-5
CASSLLTRGTQYF
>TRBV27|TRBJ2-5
CASMPGAEDSQYF
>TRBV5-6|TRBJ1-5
CASSRQGTNQPQHF
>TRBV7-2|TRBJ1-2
CASTPPGDDYGYTF
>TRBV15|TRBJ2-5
CATSRRLGIQETQYF
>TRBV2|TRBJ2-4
CASSGDYQSQYF
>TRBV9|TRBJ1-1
CASSVNIGFDTEAFF
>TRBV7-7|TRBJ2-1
CASSTGGNEQFF
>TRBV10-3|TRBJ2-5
CASSPPGLAKETQYF
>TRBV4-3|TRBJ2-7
CASSQDLALKQYF
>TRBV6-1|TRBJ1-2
CASSRDSSYGYTF
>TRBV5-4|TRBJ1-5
CASSQDRSNQPQHF
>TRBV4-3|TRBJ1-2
CASTPYQTDYGYTF
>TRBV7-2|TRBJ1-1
CASSSLQGETEAFF
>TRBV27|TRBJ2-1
CASSFPGRNNEQFF
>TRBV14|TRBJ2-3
CASSQVYGTQYF
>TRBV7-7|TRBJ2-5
CASSLWGRETQYF
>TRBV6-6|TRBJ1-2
CASTAGAGYTF
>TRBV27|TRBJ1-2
CASSLRVQGYGYTF
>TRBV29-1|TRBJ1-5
CSVCTGLSGNQPQHF
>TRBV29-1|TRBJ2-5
CSVVAQEETQYF
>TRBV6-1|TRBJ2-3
CASWGVNTDTQYF
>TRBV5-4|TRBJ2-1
CASSSRQGEQFF
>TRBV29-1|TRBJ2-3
CSGRDRRGDTQYF
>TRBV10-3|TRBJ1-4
CAISPTGYNEKLFF
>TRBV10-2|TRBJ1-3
CASRLSGSGNTIYF
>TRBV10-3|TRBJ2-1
CAITAAPTDNEQFF
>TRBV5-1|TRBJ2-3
CASSLGRDSGTDTQYF
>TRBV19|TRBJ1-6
CASSIDQDYSPLHF
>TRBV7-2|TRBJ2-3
CASSLGSGATDTQYF
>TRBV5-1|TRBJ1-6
CASSPLGATSPLHF
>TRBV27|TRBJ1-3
CASSQSFFGNTIYF
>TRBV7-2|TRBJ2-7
CASSSLGKRGISYEQYF
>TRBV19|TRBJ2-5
CASSPALAAETQYF
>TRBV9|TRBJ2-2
CASSVASETGELFF
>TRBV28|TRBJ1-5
CASSPRRPPNQPQHF
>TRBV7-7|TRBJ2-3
CASSVGTSRTDTQYF
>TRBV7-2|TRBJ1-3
CASSSQRQATIYF
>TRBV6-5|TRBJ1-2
CASSSDRAPYGYTF
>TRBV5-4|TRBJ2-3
CASSPGRGANTDTQYF
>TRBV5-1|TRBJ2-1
CASSLDQRYNEQFF
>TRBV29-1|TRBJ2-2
CSVRGPGELFF
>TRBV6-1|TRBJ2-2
CASSVLGFTGELFF
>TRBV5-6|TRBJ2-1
CASSPTDRLSYNEQFF
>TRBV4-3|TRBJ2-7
CASSQEMASGGVRSYEQYF